This entry lists 13 T cell receptor beta chains sequenced from one sample in a study of blood T cell repertoires in COVID-19. This table comes from immunoSEQ multiplex PCR, and its TCRdb copy is limited to in-frame clones, with some not included. The data contain more than 150,000 clones, roughly four fifths of them singletons. Input material: peripheral blood. Receptors were obtained from a woman between 40 and 50 years old with acute or convalescent COVID-19.

The rearrangement uses TRBV28 and TRBJ1-2; D may be TRBD1 (6 bases). V was shortened by 7 bases and J by 3 bases, with 12 bases between the two germline ends. CDR3 length: 13 amino acids. Germline assignment: CDR1 MDHEN and CDR2 SYDVKM. The CDR3 sequence is CASNGGRDYGYTF. Here the CDR3 DNA reads TGTGCCAGCAACGGGGGGCGCGACTATGGCTACACCTTC.

The chain recombines TRBV5-1 with TRBJ2-3, with D possibly matching TRBD1 (8 bases). CDR1 is SGHRS, CDR2 YFSETQ, per germline. The V and J ends lost 1 base and 2 bases respectively, with 14 bases between them. The CDR3 is made up of 16 amino acids. The CDR3 DNA reads TGCGCCAGCAGCTTGAGCGGGACAGGCCACACAGATACGCAGTATTTT. Its translation: CASSLSGTGHTDTQYF. The full variable domain, rest sourced from reference TRBV5-1 and TRBJ2-3, is KAGVTQTPRYLIKTRGQQVTLSCSPISGHRSVSWYQQTPGQGLQFLFEYFSETQRNKGNFPGRFSGRQFSNSRSEMNVSTLELGDSALYLCASSLSGTGHTDTQYFGPGTRLTVL.

This chain uses TRBV5-1 with TRBJ2-2, with D unclear. The CDR3 runs to 13 residues. Trimming stripped 0 bases from V and 4 bases from J, with 4 bases between. Per the germline V gene, CDR1 is SGHRS and CDR2 is YFSETQ. CDR3 region: CASSLDSTGELFF. CDR3 coding DNA: TGCGCCAGCAGCTTGGACTCCACCGGGGAGCTGTTTTTT.

The chain links TRBV30 to TRBJ2-7, with a weak D call TRBD2 (6 bases). Germline V CDR1 and CDR2: GTSNPN, SVGIG (reference sequence). Trimming shortened V by 1 base and J by 4 bases, and 8 bases separated the two germline ends. CDR3 size: 12 residues. CDR3 nucleotide sequence: TGTGCCTGGAGTGAGGGACTGTACGAGCAGTACTTC. It is translated as CAWSEGLYEQYF.

The chain uses TRBV5-3 and TRBJ1-6; weak D call: TRBD1 (5 bases). TRBV5-3 is marked as an open reading frame, function uncertain. The CDR3 extends over 13 amino acids. The V end lost 3 bases, the J end lost 6 bases, and 7 bases lay between the germline ends. The chain's CDR3 is CARSSTVNSPLHF. CDR3 DNA: TGTGCCAGAAGCTCGACAGTTAATTCACCCCTCCACTTT.

The chain employs TRBV11-3 and TRBJ1-2, with 7 positions matching TRBD1. The V segment lost 5 bases and the J segment 1 base; nucleotides outside the gene matches: 7. Germline CDR1 and CDR2: SGHNT and YENEEA. CDR3 length: 15 residues. The DNA of the CDR3 is TGTGCCAGCAGCGGAGGGGGCAGAAATAACTATGGCTACACCTTC. It is translated as CASSGGGRNNYGYTF.

The V gene is TRBV18, the J gene TRBJ2-3; D unclear. The CDR3 length is 13 residues. Looked up from germline, CDR1 is KGHSH and CDR2 is LQKENI. The V gene lost 5 bases and the J gene lost 6 bases, with 12 bases spanning the gap. DNA of the CDR3: TGTGCCAGCTCATCCCTCCAGGCGGATACGCAGTATTTT. This gives the protein CASSSLQADTQYF.

This clone was observed a handful of times. The genes are TRBV4-1 and TRBJ1-6; D ambiguous. From germline, CDR1 is MGHRA and CDR2 YSYEKL. This CDR3 comprises 20 residues. The V end was cut by 0 bases, the J end by 0 bases, with 18 bases between. In DNA, the CDR3 is TGCGCCAGCAGCCAAGAACCCTCCGGGATCGGAGGCTCCTATAATTCACCCCTCCACTTT. Amino acid sequence: CASSQEPSGIGGSYNSPLHF.

The DNA for the CDR3 is TGTGCCACCAGTGACATCGGGACAGGGGGCACAGATACGCAGTATTTT. As protein: CATSDIGTGGTDTQYF. This rearrangement joins TRBV24-1 to TRBJ2-3, with TRBD1 identical over 10 bases. The CDR3 runs 16 residues. CDR1 is KGHDR, CDR2 SFDVKD, per germline. Trimming took 4 bases from V and 1 from J; bases not matched to a gene: 4.

The chain recombines TRBV7-9 with TRBJ1-3; TRBD1 matches at 8 bases. The CDR3 contains 16 residues. CDR1 is SEHNR, CDR2 FQNEAQ, per germline (reference sequence). The junction had 6 bases not matched to a gene; V was cut back by 5 bases and J by 0 bases. The CDR3 loop is CASSLRQGSSGNTIYF. The CDR3 DNA is TGTGCCAGCAGCCTACGACAGGGGAGCTCTGGAAACACCATATATTTT. Looking up the rest from reference TRBV7-9 and TRBJ1-3 gives the full variable domain: DTGVSQNPRHKITKRGQNVTFRCDPISEHNRLYWYRQTLGQGPEFLTYFQNEAQLEKSRLLSDRFSAERPKGSFSTLEIQRTEQGDSAMYLCASSLRQGSSGNTIYFGEGSWLTVV.

The table lists this clone with a few counts. The chain carries TRBV5-1 and TRBJ1-3; D perhaps matches TRBD1 (5 bases). Per germline, CDR1 SGHRS and CDR2 YFSETQ. V gave up 4 bases and J gave up 4 bases, with 12 bases separating them. The CDR3 is 14 residues long. The CDR3 bases are TGCGCCAGCAGCCCTGGGGCGGAGGGAAACACCATATATTTT. Its protein product is CASSPGAEGNTIYF.

The V and J genes are TRBV28 and TRBJ2-2, with D possibly matching TRBD1 (5 bases). The V gene lost 3 bases and the J gene lost 0 bases, with 8 bases spanning the gap. Germline loops: CDR1 MDHEN, CDR2 SYDVKM. The CDR3 is 15 amino acids. CDR3 residues: CASSFEGANTGELFF. In nucleotides, the CDR3 is TGTGCCAGCAGTTTTGAAGGGGCGAACACCGGGGAGCTGTTTTTT. The full variable domain, in which reference TRBV28 and TRBJ2-2 provide the parts outside the CDR3, is DVKVTQSSRYLVKRTGEKVFLECVQDMDHENMFWYRQDPGLGLRLIYFSYDVKMKEKGDIPEGYSVSREKKERFSLILESASTNQTSMYLCASSFEGANTGELFFGEGSRLTVL.

The J gene is TRBJ2-5, the V gene TRBV27; a possible D gene is TRBD2 (5 bases). Germline assignment: CDR1 MNHEY and CDR2 SMNVEV (reference sequence). V lost 0 bases and J 5 bases, leaving 13 bases between the germline ends. CDR3 length equals 15 residues. The DNA of the CDR3 is TGTGCCAGCAGTTTATCAAGCGGAGTCTCGGAGACCCAGTACTTC. Protein product: CASSLSSGVSETQYF.